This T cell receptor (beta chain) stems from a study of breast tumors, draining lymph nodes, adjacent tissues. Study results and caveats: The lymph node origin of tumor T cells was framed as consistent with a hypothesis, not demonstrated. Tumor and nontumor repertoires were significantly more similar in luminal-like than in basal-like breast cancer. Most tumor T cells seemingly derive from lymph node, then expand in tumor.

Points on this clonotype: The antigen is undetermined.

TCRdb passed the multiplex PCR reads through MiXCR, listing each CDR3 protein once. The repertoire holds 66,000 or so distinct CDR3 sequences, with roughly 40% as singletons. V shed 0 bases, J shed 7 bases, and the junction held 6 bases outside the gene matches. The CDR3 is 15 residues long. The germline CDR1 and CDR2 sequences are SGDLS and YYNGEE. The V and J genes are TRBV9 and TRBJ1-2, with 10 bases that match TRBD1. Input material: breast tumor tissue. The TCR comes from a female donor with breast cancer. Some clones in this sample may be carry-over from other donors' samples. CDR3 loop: CASSVAGGQGFGYTF. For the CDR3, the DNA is TGTGCCAGCAGCGTAGCCGGGGGACAGGGGTTTGGCTACACCTTC. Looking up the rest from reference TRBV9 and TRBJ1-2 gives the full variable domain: DSGVTQTPKHLITATGQRVTLRCSPRSGDLSVYWYQQSLDQGLQFLIQYYNGEERAKGNILERFSAQQFPDLHSELNLSSLELGDSALYFCASSVAGGQGFGYTFGSGTRLTVV.